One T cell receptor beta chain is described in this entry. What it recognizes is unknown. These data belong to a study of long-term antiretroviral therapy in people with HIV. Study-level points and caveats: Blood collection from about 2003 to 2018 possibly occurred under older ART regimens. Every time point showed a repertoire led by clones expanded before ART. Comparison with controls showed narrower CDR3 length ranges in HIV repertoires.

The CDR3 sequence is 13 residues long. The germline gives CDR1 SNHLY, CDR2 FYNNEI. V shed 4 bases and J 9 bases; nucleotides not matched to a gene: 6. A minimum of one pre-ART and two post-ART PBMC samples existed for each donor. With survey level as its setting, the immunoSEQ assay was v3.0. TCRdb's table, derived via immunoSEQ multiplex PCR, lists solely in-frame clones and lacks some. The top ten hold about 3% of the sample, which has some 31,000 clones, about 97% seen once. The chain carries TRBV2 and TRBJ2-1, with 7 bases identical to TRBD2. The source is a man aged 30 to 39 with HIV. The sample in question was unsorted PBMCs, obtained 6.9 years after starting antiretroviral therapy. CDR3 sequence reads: CASSGQGRGEQFF. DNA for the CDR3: TGTGCCAGCAGTGGGCAAGGGAGGGGTGAGCAGTTCTTC.